The 4 T cell receptor beta chains listed next were all sequenced from one sample in a study of cytomegalovirus exposure and HLA in healthy donors. PCR was performed using 60 Vbeta and 13 Jbeta primers. Clones were read by immunoSEQ multiplex PCR, and TCRdb kept only the in-frame ones, dropping some. The sample gives about 160,000 clones, about 80% of which show up once; roughly 1.2% is in the top ten. The sample was PBMCs. The receptors stem from a woman aged 45-65 years in good health and CMV-seronegative.

The rearrangement links TRBV10-2 to TRBJ1-2; D is unclear. Trimming cost V 7 bases and J 5 bases, with 11 bases left between them. This CDR3 has 12 amino acids. Germline assignment: CDR1 WSHSY and CDR2 SAAADI. CDR3 sequence reads: CASTIDLYGYTF. The CDR3 nucleotides are TGCGCCAGCACTATAGATCTTTATGGCTACACCTTC.

The chain combines TRBV7-3 with TRBJ1-1; no firm D call. CDR3 length equals 16 residues. Trimming took off 2 bases at V and 1 base at J, with 14 bases between the two ends. Germline lookup yields CDR1 SGHTA and CDR2 FQGTGA. CDR3 sequence: CASSLQGRVRNTEAFF. The CDR3 DNA reads TGTGCCAGCAGCTTACAAGGGAGGGTAAGGAACACTGAAGCTTTCTTT.

The chain employs TRBV2 and TRBJ2-1, with a possible D match to TRBD2 (6 bases). Trimming took off 3 bases at V and 10 bases at J, with 19 bases between the two ends. CDR1 SNHLY and CDR2 FYNNEI come from the germline V gene. This CDR3 is 15 amino acids long. In DNA form, the CDR3 reads TGTGCCAGCAGTGAGACCGGGACTTTCAAGGGGGAGCAGTTCTTC. This translates into CASSETGTFKGEQFF.

This clone was observed a single time. The chain employs TRBV7-3 and TRBJ2-2; tentative D call: TRBD2 (5 bases). V was clipped by 5 bases and J by 3 bases, with 10 bases between them. Germline V gene sequence: CDR1 SGHTA, CDR2 FQGTGA. CDR3 length equals 14 residues. The CDR3 region has the DNA TGTGCCAGCAGCCTCATGAGGGACACCGGGGAGCTGTTTTTT. It translates to CASSLMRDTGELFF.